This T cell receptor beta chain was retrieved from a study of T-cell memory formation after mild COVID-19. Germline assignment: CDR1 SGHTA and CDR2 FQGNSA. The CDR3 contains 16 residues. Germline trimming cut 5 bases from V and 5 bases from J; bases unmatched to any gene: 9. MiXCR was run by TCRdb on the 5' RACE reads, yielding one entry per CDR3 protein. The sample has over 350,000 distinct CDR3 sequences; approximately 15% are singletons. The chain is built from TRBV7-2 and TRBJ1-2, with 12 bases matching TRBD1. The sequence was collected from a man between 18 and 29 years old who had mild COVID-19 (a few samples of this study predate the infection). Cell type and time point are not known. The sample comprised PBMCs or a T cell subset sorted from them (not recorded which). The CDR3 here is CASSDKGTGGWYGYTF. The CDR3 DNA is TGTGCCAGCAGCGACAAGGGGACAGGGGGCTGGTATGGCTACACCTTC.